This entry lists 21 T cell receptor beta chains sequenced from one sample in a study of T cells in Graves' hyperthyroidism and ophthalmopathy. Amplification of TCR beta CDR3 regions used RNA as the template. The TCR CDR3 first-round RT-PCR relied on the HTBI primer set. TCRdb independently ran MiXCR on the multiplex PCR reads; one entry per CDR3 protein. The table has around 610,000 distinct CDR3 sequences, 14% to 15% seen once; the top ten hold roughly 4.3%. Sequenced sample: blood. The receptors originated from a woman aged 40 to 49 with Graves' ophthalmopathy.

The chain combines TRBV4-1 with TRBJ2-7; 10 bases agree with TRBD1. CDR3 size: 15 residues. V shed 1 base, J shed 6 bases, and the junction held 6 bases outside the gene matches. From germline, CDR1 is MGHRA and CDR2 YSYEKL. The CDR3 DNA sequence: TGCGCCAGCAGCCAAGTTCGGACAGGGGGGCTCGAGCAGTACTTC. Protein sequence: CASSQVRTGGLEQYF.

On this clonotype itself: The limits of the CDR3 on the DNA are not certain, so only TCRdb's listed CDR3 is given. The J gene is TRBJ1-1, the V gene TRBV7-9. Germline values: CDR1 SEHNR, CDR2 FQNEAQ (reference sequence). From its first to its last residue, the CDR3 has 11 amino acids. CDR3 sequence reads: CASSLVGPGSF.

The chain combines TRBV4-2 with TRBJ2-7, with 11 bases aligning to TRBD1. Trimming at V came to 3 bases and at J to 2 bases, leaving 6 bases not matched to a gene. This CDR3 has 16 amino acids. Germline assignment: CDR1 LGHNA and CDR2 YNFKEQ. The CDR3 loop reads CASSHGGTGGTYEQYF. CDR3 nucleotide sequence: TGTGCCAGCAGCCACGGAGGGACAGGGGGTACCTACGAGCAGTACTTC.

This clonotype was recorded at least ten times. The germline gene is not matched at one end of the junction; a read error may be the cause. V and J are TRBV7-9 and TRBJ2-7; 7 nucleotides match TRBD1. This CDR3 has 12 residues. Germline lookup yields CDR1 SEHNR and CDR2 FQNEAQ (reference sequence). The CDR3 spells CASSPDRAELYF. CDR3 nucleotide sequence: TGTGCCAGCAGTCCTGACAGGGCTGAGCTGTACTTC.

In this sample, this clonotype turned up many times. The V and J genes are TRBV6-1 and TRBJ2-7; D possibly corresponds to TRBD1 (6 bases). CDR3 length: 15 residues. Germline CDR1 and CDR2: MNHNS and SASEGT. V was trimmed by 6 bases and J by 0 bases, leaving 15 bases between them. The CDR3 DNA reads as TGTGCCAGCAGAGAACTCCGGGACACCTCCTACGAGCAGTACTTC. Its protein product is CASRELRDTSYEQYF.

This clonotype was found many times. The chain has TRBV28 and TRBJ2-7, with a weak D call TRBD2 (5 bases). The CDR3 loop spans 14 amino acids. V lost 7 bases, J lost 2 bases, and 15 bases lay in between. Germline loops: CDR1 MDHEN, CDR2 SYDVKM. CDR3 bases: TGTGCCAGCACCCCGGCCGCGGGCACCTACGAGCAGTACTTC. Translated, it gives CASTPAAGTYEQYF.

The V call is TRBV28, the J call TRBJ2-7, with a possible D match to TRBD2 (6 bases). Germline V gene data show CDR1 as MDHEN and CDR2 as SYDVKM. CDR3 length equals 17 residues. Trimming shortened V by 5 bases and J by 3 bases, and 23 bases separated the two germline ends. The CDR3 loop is CASSLAGGLPRGYEQYF. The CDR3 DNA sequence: TGTGCCAGCAGTCTCGCAGGAGGGCTGCCTCGAGGCTACGAGCAGTACTTC.

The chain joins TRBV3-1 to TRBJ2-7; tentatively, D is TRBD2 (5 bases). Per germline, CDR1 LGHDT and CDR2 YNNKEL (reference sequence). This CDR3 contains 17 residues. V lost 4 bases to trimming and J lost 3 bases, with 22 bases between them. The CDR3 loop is CASSPRGGTGIGYEQYF. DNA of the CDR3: TGTGCCAGCAGCCCCCGAGGCGGAACGGGGATAGGCTACGAGCAGTACTTC.

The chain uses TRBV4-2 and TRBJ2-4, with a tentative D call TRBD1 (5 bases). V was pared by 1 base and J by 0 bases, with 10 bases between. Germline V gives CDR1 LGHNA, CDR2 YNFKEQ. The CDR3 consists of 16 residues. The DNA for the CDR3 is TGTGCCAGCAGCCAAGCATCCAGGGTAGCCAAAAACATTCAGTACTTC. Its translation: CASSQASRVAKNIQYF.

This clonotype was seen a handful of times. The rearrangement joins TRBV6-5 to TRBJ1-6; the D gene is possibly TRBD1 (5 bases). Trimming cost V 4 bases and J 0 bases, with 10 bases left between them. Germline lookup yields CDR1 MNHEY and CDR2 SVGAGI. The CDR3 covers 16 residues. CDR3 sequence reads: CASSWTLSSYNSPLHF. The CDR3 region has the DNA TGTGCCAGCAGTTGGACATTGAGCTCCTATAATTCACCCCTCCACTTT.

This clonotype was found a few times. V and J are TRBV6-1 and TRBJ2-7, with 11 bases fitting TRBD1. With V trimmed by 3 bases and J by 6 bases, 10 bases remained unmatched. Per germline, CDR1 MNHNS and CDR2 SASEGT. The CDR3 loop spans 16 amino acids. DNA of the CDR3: TGTGCCAGCAGTGAGGCTGTAGGACAGGGGGCGGGCGAGCAGTACTTC. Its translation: CASSEAVGQGAGEQYF.

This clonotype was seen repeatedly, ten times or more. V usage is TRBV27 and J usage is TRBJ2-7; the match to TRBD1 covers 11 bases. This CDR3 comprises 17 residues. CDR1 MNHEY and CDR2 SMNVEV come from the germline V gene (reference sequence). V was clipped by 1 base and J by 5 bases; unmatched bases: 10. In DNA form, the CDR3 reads TGTGCCAGCAGTTTATTCCAACCGGGACAGGGGGGTGACGAGCAGTACTTC. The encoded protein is CASSLFQPGQGGDEQYF.

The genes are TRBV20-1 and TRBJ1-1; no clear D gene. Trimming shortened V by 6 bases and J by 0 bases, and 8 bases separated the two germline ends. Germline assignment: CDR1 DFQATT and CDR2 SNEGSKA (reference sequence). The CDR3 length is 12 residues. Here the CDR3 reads CSASLVNTEAFF. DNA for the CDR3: TGCAGTGCCAGCCTCGTGAACACTGAAGCTTTCTTT.

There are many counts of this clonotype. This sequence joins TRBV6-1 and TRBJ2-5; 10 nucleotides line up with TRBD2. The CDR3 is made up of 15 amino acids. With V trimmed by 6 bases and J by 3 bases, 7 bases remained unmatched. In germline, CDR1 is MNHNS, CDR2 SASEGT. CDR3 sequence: CASRILAGAEETQYF. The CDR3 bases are TGTGCCAGCAGAATTCTAGCGGGAGCAGAAGAGACCCAGTACTTC.

DNA for the CDR3: TGTGCCAGCAGTCGTGGGGGAGCCGGCAGGCCTAACTATGGCTACACCTTC. Its translation is CASSRGGAGRPNYGYTF. The V and J genes are TRBV28 and TRBJ1-2; weak D call: TRBD1 (5 bases). Germline CDR1 MDHEN, CDR2 SYDVKM. The CDR3 is made up of 17 amino acids. Trimming removed 5 bases from V and 0 bases from J, with 19 bases in between.

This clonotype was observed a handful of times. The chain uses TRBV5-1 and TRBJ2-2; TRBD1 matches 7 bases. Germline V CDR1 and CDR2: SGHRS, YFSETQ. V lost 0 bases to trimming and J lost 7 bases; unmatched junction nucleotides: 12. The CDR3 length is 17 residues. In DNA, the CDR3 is TGCGCCAGCAGCTTGGTAGGGCCGGACAGGCGCGGCGGGGAGCTGTTTTTT. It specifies CASSLVGPDRRGGELFF.

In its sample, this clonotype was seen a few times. CDR3 in amino acids: CASKSGGRDYGYTF. The DNA of the CDR3 is TGTGCCAGCAAGAGCGGGGGGCGAGACTATGGCTACACCTTC. This chain uses TRBV6-1 with TRBJ1-2; tentatively, D is TRBD1 (6 bases). The CDR3 spans 14 residues. V lost 7 bases and J 3 bases, leaving 15 bases between the germline ends. Germline CDR1 and CDR2: MNHNS and SASEGT.

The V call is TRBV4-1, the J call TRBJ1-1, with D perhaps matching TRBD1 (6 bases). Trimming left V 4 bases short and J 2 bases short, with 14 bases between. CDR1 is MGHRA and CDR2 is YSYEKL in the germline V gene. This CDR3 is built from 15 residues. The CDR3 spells CASSLAEGDNTEAFF. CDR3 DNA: TGCGCCAGCAGCCTAGCAGAGGGGGATAACACTGAAGCTTTCTTT.

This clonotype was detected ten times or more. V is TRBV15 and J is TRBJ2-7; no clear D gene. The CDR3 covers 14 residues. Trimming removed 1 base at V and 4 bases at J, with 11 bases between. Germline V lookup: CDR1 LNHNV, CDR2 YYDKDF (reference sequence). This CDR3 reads CATSRGDEEYEQYF. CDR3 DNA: TGTGCCACCAGCAGAGGTGACGAGGAGTACGAGCAGTACTTC.

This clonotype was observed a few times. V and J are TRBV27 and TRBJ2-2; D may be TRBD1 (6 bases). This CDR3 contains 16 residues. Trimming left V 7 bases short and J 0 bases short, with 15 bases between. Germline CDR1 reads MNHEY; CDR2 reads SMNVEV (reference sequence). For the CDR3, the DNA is TGTGCCAGCACCTCCTGGACAGCTACGAACACCGGGGAGCTGTTTTTT. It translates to CASTSWTATNTGELFF.

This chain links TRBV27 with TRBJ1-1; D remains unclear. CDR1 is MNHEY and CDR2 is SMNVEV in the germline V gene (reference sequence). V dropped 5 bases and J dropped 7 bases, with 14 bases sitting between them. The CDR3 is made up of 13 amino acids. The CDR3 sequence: CASSRENMFEAFF. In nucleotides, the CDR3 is TGTGCCAGCAGTCGAGAGAATATGTTTGAAGCTTTCTTT.